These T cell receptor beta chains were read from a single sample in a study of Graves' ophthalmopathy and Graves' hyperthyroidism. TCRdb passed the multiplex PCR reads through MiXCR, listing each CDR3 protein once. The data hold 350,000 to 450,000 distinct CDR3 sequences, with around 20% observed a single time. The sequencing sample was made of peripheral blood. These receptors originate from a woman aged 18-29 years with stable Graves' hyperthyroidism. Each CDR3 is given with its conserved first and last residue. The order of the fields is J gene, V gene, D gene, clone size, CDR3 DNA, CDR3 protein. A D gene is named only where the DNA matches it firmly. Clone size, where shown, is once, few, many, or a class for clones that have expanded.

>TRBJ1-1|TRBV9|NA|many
TGTGCCAGCAGAATTTACTGGGGGGCTGAAGCTTTCTTT
CASRIYWGAEAFF
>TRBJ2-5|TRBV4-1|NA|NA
TGCGCCAGCAGCCGGGGACAAGGGGCGACGGAGACCCAGTACTTC
CASSRGQGATETQYF
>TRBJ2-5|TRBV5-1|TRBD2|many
TGCGCCAGCAGCTTAAGCGGGAGCCGGCAAGAGACCCAGTACTTC
CASSLSGSRQETQYF
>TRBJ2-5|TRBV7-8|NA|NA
TGTGCCAGCAGACTACGACGGCAAGAGACGCAGTACTTC
CASRLRRQETQYF
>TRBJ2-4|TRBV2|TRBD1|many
TGTGCCAGCAGGGCGCAGGGGGCGAAAAACATTAAGTACTTC
CASRAQGAKNIKYF
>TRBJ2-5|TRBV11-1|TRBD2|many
TGTGCCAGCAGCCGTTTAGCGGGAGGTCAAGAGACCCAGTACTTC
CASSRLAGGQETQYF
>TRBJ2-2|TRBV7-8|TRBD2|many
TGTGCCAGCACTCGGGGCCCGCGGGAGTACACCGGGGAGCTGTTTTTT
CASTRGPREYTGELFF
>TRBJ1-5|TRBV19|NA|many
TGTGCCAGTAGTATTTGGAGGGTCTCTAGCAATCAGCCCCAGCATTTT
CASSIWRVSSNQPQHF
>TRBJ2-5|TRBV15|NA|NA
TGTGCCACCAGCAGCCTCACCCGGGACCCCCAAGAGACCCAGTACTTC
CATSSLTRDPQETQYF
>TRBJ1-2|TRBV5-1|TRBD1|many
TGCGCCAGCAGCTCGGACAGGGGACGAGGCTACACCTTC
CASSSDRGRGYTF
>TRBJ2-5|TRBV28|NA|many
TGTGCCAGCAGTTCGAGCCGGGACACCTCCCAAGAGACCCAGTACTTC
CASSSSRDTSQETQYF
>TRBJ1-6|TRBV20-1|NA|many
TGCAGTGCTAGACCCCCTCGAAATTCACCCCTCCACTTT
CSARPPRNSPLHF
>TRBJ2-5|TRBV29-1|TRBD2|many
TGCAGCGTTGAGGGGGCCGGGAGGGCCGGGGAGACCCAGTACTTC
CSVEGAGRAGETQYF
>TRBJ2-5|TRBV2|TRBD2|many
TGTGCCAGCAGGGAGCGGGATGTGATAGAGACCCAGTACTTC
CASRERDVIETQYF
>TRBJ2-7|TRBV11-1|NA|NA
TGTGCCAGCAGCGGGGGACCCCCGGGGGACGCGTACGAGCAGTACTTC
CASSGGPPGDAYEQYF
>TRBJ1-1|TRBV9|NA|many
TGTGCCAGCAGCACCACAGGGTATAGTGAAGCTTTCTTT
CASSTTGYSEAFF
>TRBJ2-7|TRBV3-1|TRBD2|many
TGTGCCAGCAGCCAAATGGGACTAGCAGACGAGCAGTACTTC
CASSQMGLADEQYF
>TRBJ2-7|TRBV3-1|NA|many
TGTGCCAGCAGCCAAGGGACAGATTCCTACGAGCAGTACTTC
CASSQGTDSYEQYF
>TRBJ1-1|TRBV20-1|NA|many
TGCAGTGCTAGATGGACAGAAGCTTTCTTT
CSARWTEAFF
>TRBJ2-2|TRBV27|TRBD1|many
TGTGCCAGCAGTTGGGACAGGGGGGACACCGGGGAGCTGTTTTTT
CASSWDRGDTGELFF
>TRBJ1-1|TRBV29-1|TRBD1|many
TGCAGCGTGCGACAGGGGGCAAACACTGAAGCTTTCTTT
CSVRQGANTEAFF
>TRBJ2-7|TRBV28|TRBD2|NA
TGTGCCAGCAGTCCTAGCGGGGAATCCTACGAGCAGTACTTC
CASSPSGESYEQYF
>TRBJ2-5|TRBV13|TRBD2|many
TGTGCCAGCAGCATACGACTAGCGGGGGCCCAAGAGACCCAGTACTTC
CASSIRLAGAQETQYF
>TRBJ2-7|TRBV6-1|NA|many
TGTGCCAGCAGTATAGGCTTCCCCTACGAGCAGTACTTC
CASSIGFPYEQYF
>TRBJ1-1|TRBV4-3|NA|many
TGCGCCAGCAGCCAAGATCCTCGAGTGGGTGAAGCTTTCTTT
CASSQDPRVGEAFF
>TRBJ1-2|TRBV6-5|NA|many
TGTGCCAGCAGCTACGACAGAACTAACTATGGCTACACCTTC
CASSYDRTNYGYTF